This entry lists 18 T cell receptor beta chains sequenced from one sample in a study of T cell responses to AZD1222 COVID-19 vaccine (dated by TCRdb to the early 2020s). The library was generated by the immunoSEQ multiplex PCR assay. The immuneACCESS repertoire file appears here via TCRdb, limited to in-frame rearrangements. These files lack a portion of the clones; in checked studies, under half of the deficit traces to unresolved V genes, and the cause of the others is not known. Across this sample there are 200,000 or so clones, with 85% to 90% seen only once. The ten largest clones represent 2.5% to 3% of the sample. The sample's time point label is to be understood as: baseline before first vaccination. Sample treatment or condition, as interpreted from the label and publication: meningococcal conjugate vaccine given as trial control. Sequenced material: peripheral blood, taken on day 0 of MenACWY control vaccination. Receptor source: an adult in good health.

The chain is built from TRBV12-3 or TRBV12-4 and TRBJ2-3, with D hard to call. This CDR3 has 13 residues. The germline V and J ends were trimmed by 6 bases and 2 bases, with 9 bases remaining between them. The CDR3, as DNA: TGTGCCAGCAGGGGTGGCTACACAGATACGCAGTATTTT. Encoded protein: CASRGGYTDTQYF.

The chain has TRBV3-1 (or the pseudogene TRBV3-2) and TRBJ2-1, with a possible D match to TRBD2 (6 bases). From germline, CDR1 is LGHDT and CDR2 YNNKEL (reference sequence). This CDR3 contains 14 residues. Trimming removed 0 bases at V and 9 bases at J, with 12 bases between. The chain's CDR3 is CASSQDLASVEQFF. CDR3 DNA sequence: TGTGCCAGCAGCCAAGATTTGGCTAGCGTTGAGCAGTTCTTC.

This chain uses TRBV28 with TRBJ2-2; D could derive from TRBD1 or TRBD2 (5 bases each). Germline CDR1 is MDHEN and CDR2 is SYDVKM. CDR3 length: 18 residues. V lost 5 bases, J lost 0 bases, and 19 bases lay in between. CDR3 sequence reads: CASSPTRGRSPNTGELFF. The CDR3 bases are TGTGCCAGCAGTCCAACGAGGGGACGAAGCCCGAACACCGGGGAGCTGTTTTTT.

V and J are TRBV4-1 and TRBJ1-2; D is perhaps TRBD1 (5 bases). V lost 4 bases to trimming and J lost 3 bases, with 12 bases between them. The CDR3 is 14 amino acids. The germline CDR1 and CDR2 sequences are MGHRA and YSYEKL. CDR3 in DNA: TGCGCCAGCAGCCCGGTAACAGGAGACTATGGCTACACCTTC. Its protein is CASSPVTGDYGYTF.

The chain is built from TRBV5-8 and TRBJ2-7, with D possibly called TRBD1 or TRBD2 (6 bases each). The CDR3 consists of 16 residues. Germline V lookup: CDR1 SGHTS, CDR2 YDEGEE. Trimming pared 1 base from V and 6 bases from J, leaving 20 bases between. The CDR3 here is CASSLPRRVGGVEQYF. CDR3 coding DNA: TGTGCCAGCAGCTTGCCCAGGAGGGTAGGGGGAGTCGAGCAGTACTTC.

J is TRBJ2-2 and V is TRBV7-8, with TRBD2 matching over 8 bases. Looked up from germline, CDR1 is SGHVS and CDR2 is FQNEAQ. Trimming took 5 bases from V and 1 from J; bases not matched to a gene: 9. The length of the CDR3 is 17 residues. In DNA form, the CDR3 reads TGTGCCAGCAGCCGGGTCGGAGCGGGGGTGAACACCGGGGAGCTGTTTTTT. It is translated as CASSRVGAGVNTGELFF.

V gene TRBV3-1 (or the pseudogene TRBV3-2) combines with J gene TRBJ2-7; TRBD1 is a possible D gene (6 bases). V shed 3 bases and J shed 4 bases, with 16 bases lying between them. Germline CDR1 and CDR2: LGHDT and YNNKEL (reference sequence). This CDR3 contains 15 residues. The CDR3 nucleotides are TGTGCCAGCAGCCACGCAGCCCAGGGGAGATACGAGCAGTACTTC. It codes for CASSHAAQGRYEQYF.

This clone occurred a few times. This sequence joins TRBV6-5 and TRBJ2-7, with TRBD1 identical over 9 bases. V lost 8 bases and J lost 6; bases outside the gene matches: 11. CDR3 length: 14 residues. Germline CDR1 and CDR2: MNHEY and SVGAGI. The CDR3 sequence: CASGPGTGTSEQYF. In DNA, the CDR3 is TGTGCCAGCGGCCCAGGGACAGGGACCTCCGAGCAGTACTTC.

The V gene is TRBV9, the J gene TRBJ2-7, with 7 bases matching TRBD2. From germline, CDR1 is SGDLS and CDR2 YYNGEE. Unmatched junction bases numbered 8, after V lost 0 bases and J lost 2 bases. The CDR3 spans 16 residues. The CDR3 sequence is CASSVAPGRGTYEQYF. The CDR3 DNA reads TGTGCCAGCAGCGTAGCTCCGGGGAGGGGTACCTACGAGCAGTACTTC.

This chain uses TRBV6-4 with TRBJ2-3; maybe TRBD2 (5 bases). The germline CDR1 and CDR2 sequences are MRHNA and SNTAGT. The V end lost 10 bases, the J end lost 2 bases, and 22 bases lay between the germline ends. The CDR3 contains 16 residues. The CDR3 DNA reads as TGTGCCACCAGACTAAACTCGGCAGAGCACACAGATACGCAGTATTTT. Protein: CATRLNSAEHTDTQYF.

The CDR3 sequence is CASTLQGKNTEAFF. CDR3 sequence (DNA): TGTGCCAGTACCCTACAGGGGAAGAACACTGAAGCTTTCTTT. The V and J genes are TRBV19 and TRBJ1-1; 7 nucleotides line up with TRBD1. V gave up 7 bases and J gave up 1 base; unmatched junction bases: 6. Germline CDR1 reads LNHDA; CDR2 reads SQIVND (reference sequence). This CDR3 has 14 residues.

This chain links TRBV9 with TRBJ1-6; D is perhaps TRBD1 (5 bases). The CDR3 contains 15 residues. Germline CDR1 is SGDLS and CDR2 is YYNGEE. V lost 1 base and J lost 10, with 15 bases in between. CDR3 DNA sequence: TGTGCCAGCAGCGTACAGGCGGGGGATGGCTCACCCCTCCACTTT. This encodes CASSVQAGDGSPLHF.

This clone was seen only a few times. This chain links TRBV6-5 with TRBJ1-1, with D possibly TRBD1 on 5 matching bases. Germline V CDR1 and CDR2: MNHEY, SVGAGI. V was pared by 6 bases and J by 4 bases, with 15 bases between. The CDR3 contains 14 residues. CDR3: CASRSPGGGTEAFF. CDR3 in DNA: TGTGCCAGCAGATCCCCGGGGGGGGGCACTGAAGCTTTCTTT.

The chain links TRBV7-9 to TRBJ2-7; TRBD1 matches 7 bases. The CDR3 runs to 13 residues. Germline V gives CDR1 SEHNR, CDR2 FQNEAQ (reference sequence). V gave up 2 bases and J gave up 2 bases; unmatched junction bases: 0. Written as DNA, the CDR3 is TGTGCCAGCAGCTTAACAGGGGCCTACGAGCAGTACTTC. It encodes CASSLTGAYEQYF.

V usage is TRBV28 and J usage is TRBJ1-3; D uncertain. Germline CDR1 is MDHEN and CDR2 is SYDVKM. This CDR3 contains 14 residues. With 6 bases removed from V and 1 base from J, the gap between germline ends came to 10 bases. CDR3: CASSLDGSGNTIYF. For the CDR3, the DNA is TGTGCCAGCAGCCTGGACGGATCTGGAAACACCATATATTTT.

The rearrangement links TRBV3-1 (or the pseudogene TRBV3-2) to TRBJ2-7, with D unresolved. The CDR3 contains 14 residues. The V and J ends lost 3 bases and 6 bases respectively, with 15 bases between them. Germline values: CDR1 LGHDT, CDR2 YNNKEL (reference sequence). CDR3 in DNA: TGTGCCAGCAGCCACAGCCCAGCTACCGGCGAGCAGTACTTC. Its protein product is CASSHSPATGEQYF.

The chain has TRBV13 and TRBJ2-7, with TRBD2 matching over 7 bases. This CDR3 has 14 amino acids. V lost 5 bases, J lost 7 bases, and 11 bases stayed unmatched. Germline CDR1 is PRHDT and CDR2 is FYEKMQ (reference sequence). The DNA for the CDR3 is TGTGCCAGCAGCCCCGGCGGGAGTCCGGGAGAGCAGTACTTC. Protein sequence: CASSPGGSPGEQYF. The variable domain in full, completed from reference TRBV13 and TRBJ2-7, reads AAGVIQSPRHLIKEKRETATLKCYPIPRHDTVYWYQQGPGQDPQFLISFYEKMQSDKGSIPDRFSAQQFSDYHSELNMSSLELGDSALYFCASSPGGSPGEQYFGPGTRLTVT.

The rearrangement uses TRBV2 and TRBJ1-5, with TRBD1 identical over 7 bases. This CDR3 is 15 amino acids long. After removal of 6 bases from V and 10 bases from J, the junction contained 15 bases not matched to a gene. Germline assignment: CDR1 SNHLY and CDR2 FYNNEI. CDR3 DNA sequence: TGTGCCAGCAGCCTCGGCGGGACAGCCAGGCGTCCCCAGCATTTT. It specifies CASSLGGTARRPQHF.